This T cell receptor (beta chain) was documented in a study of radiotherapy plus CTLA-4 blockade in lung cancer. Assay: immunoSEQ multiplex PCR; the TCRdb copy retains only in-frame clones and omits some. Found here are roughly 100,000 clones, under 90% of them singletons; the top ten hold approximately 2.5%. The CDR3 length is 17 residues. This sequence originates from a human donor with non-small cell lung cancer that progressed on radiotherapy plus ipilimumab. Some clones in this sample may be carry-over from other donors' samples. This chain connects TRBV21-1 to TRBJ2-7; the D call TRBD1 from the table was never checked on the DNA. TRBV21-1 is marked as a pseudogene. This material consisted of peripheral blood, taken from a patient treated with radiotherapy plus ipilimumab. CDR3 nucleotide sequence: TGTGCCAGCAGCGCCCGATCCTCGTGGGGACAGACCCACGAGCAGTACTTC. Amino acid sequence: CASSARSSWGQTHEQYF.